Included here is one T cell receptor beta chain sequence, with context. No antigen is known for it. No base-level quality is on record; no much larger clone is a single base apart. In Seattle, one collaborating source enrolled patients while the infection was active and tracked those patients longitudinally over the course of disease. Whole blood was collected in K2EDTA tubes by collaborating institutions according to the institutions' own protocols. For TCRbeta analysis, collaborators shipped samples as frozen whole blood, isolated PBMCs, or DNA extracted from either of those sample types. The source of the sample is a study of blood T cell repertoires in COVID-19 (dated by TCRdb to 2020 to 2022). Regarding the research as a whole: Samples from collaborators originated in the United States, Italy and Spain and spanned both the acute and convalescent phases of COVID-19. The material from the prospective study consisted of cDNA or gDNA derived from T cells, B-cell-depleted T cells, or PBMCs. The repertoires were made available in a free public database intended to serve as a resource for research on the immune response to SARS-CoV-2. The dataset comprised deeply sampled blood TCRbeta repertoires from subjects exposed to, actively infected with, or recovered from COVID-19. Where available, HLA class I and class II types were taken from metadata supplied by the sample provider and were not determined by assay-based typing. A de-identified subject ID, COVID-19 status, age in years and sex were almost always included in the sample metadata. The samples were drawn from two sources: the first 160 participants of the ongoing ImmuneRACE study, and 1,200 or so subjects contributed by 6 global collaborators.

TCRbeta CDR3 regions were amplified from genomic DNA using the immunoSEQ Assay, a bias-controlled multiplex PCR. The authors processed their data as follows. The number of nucleated cells in each sample was estimated by amplification of reference gene primers within the assay. To quantify the absolute abundance of each unique TCRbeta CDR3 rearrangement, sequence reads were collapsed and filtered. Productive Simpson clonality was computed per sample as the square root of Simpson's diversity index over productive rearrangements. Sourced from immuneACCESS, this table was stored by TCRdb with only in-frame sequences that have V and J called. A share of the clones is absent; for the studies checked, an unresolved V gene accounts for under half, and the remainder has no known explanation. The DNA was the basis for D and trimming; V, J and clone size are from that table. The sample table holds some 300,000 clones, of which about 87% were seen once. The ten largest clonotypes hold roughly 6.3% of the sample.

Here is what the overall study found, with its caveats: How much clinical and demographic metadata was included differed by source and by participant, and the metadata was provided uncurated.

This TCR was recovered from a woman in her fifties or sixties with COVID-19, enrolled during active disease. Sequencing was done on a sample of peripheral blood.

The CDR3 region has the sequence CASLVGGSNEQFF. The bases are TGTGCCAGCTTAGTGGGAGGCTCCAATGAGCAGTTCTTC. The chain employs TRBV7-9 and TRBJ2-1; the D segment could be TRBD2, given 6 matching bases. The junction carries 14 bases between V and J, which are trimmed by 8 bases and 6 bases respectively. The germline V gene (reference sequence) specifies SEHNR as CDR1 and FQNEAQ as CDR2. The CDR3 runs 13 residues from the cysteine to the phenylalanine. Of all the DNA, just the CDR3 is kept, 39 bases in frame from base 1. Full variable domain (CDR3 extended with the reference TRBV7-9 and TRBJ2-1 proteins): DTGVSQNPRHKITKRGQNVTFRCDPISEHNRLYWYRQTLGQGPEFLTYFQNEAQLEKSRLLSDRFSAERPKGSFSTLEIQRTEQGDSAMYLCASLVGGSNEQFFGPGTRLTVL.